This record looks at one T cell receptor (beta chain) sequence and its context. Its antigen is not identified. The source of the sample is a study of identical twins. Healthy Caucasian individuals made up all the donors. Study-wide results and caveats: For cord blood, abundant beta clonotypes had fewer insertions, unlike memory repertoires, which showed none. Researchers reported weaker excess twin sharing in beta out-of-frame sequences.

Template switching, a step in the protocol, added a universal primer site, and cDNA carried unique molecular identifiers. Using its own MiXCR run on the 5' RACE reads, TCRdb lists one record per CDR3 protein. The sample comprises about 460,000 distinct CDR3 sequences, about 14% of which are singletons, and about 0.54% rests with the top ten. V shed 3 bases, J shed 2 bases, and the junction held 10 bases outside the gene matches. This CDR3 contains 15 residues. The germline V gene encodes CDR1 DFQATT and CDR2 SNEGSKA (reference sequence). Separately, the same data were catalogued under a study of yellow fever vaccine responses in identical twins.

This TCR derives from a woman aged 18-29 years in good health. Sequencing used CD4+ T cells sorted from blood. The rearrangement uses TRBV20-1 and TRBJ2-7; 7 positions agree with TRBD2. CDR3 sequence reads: CSASSFTSVTYEQYF. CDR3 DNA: TGCAGTGCTAGTTCTTTCACTAGCGTGACCTACGAGCAGTACTTC.